Listed here are 24 T cell receptor beta chains from one sample, sequenced in a study of cytomegalovirus exposure and HLA in healthy donors. The PCR used 60 Vbeta and 13 Jbeta primers. Method: immunoSEQ multiplex PCR; TCRdb's copy keeps in-frame clones and lacks some. The sample carries about 190,000 clones, about 80% recorded once. The sample taken for sequencing was PBMCs. The source is a woman aged 25 to 45 in good health and CMV-seronegative.

The chain is built from TRBV5-6 and TRBJ2-6, with TRBD1 matching 7 bases. This CDR3 spans 19 amino acids. Germline V gene data show CDR1 as SGHDT and CDR2 as YYEEEE. Losses at the gene ends were 1 base for V and 0 bases for J; bases not matched to a gene: 10. CDR3 nucleotide sequence: TGTGCCAGCAGCTTGTCCGAGGGGGCAGTGATCTCTGGGGCCAACGTCCTGACTTTC. Encoded protein: CASSLSEGAVISGANVLTF.

The rearrangement uses TRBV2 and TRBJ2-7; 8 bases match TRBD1. CDR1 is SNHLY and CDR2 is FYNNEI in the germline V gene. The CDR3 is made up of 15 amino acids. J was trimmed by 3 bases and V by 1 base; bases with no gene match: 5. The CDR3 spells CASSEGSQGDYEQYF. The CDR3 coding sequence is TGTGCCAGCAGTGAAGGATCACAGGGGGACTACGAGCAGTACTTC.

This sequence joins TRBV4-2 and TRBJ2-7; 9 nucleotides line up with TRBD1. J lost 4 bases, V lost 1 base, and 8 bases had no gene match. Germline lookup yields CDR1 LGHNA and CDR2 YNFKEQ. This CDR3 contains 16 residues. The CDR3 DNA sequence: TGTGCCAGCAGCCAAGGACAGGGGGGCCCCCTGTACGAGCAGTACTTC. It specifies CASSQGQGGPLYEQYF.

The V call is TRBV7-3, the J call TRBJ2-2; 11 nucleotides agree with TRBD2. The germline V gene has CDR1 SGHTA and CDR2 FQGTGA. Trimming took 5 bases from V and 6 from J; bases not matched to a gene: 5. The CDR3 consists of 15 residues. The CDR3 here is CASSLTSGSPGELFF. In nucleotides, the CDR3 is TGTGCCAGCAGCCTCACTAGCGGGAGCCCCGGGGAGCTGTTTTTT.

The chain couples TRBV7-2 to TRBJ1-5, with D hard to call. The CDR3 contains 15 residues. The ends were cut back, 0 bases at V and 3 bases at J, with 9 bases in the middle. Germline V CDR1 and CDR2: SGHTA, FQGNSA. CDR3 amino acids: CASSLAGQNNQPQHF. CDR3 bases: TGTGCCAGCAGCTTAGCTGGCCAGAACAATCAGCCCCAGCATTTT.

This sequence joins TRBV2 and TRBJ1-4; D unclear. CDR3 length equals 15 residues. Germline-derived CDR1 and CDR2 are SNHLY and FYNNEI. V was clipped by 4 bases and J by 4 bases, with 13 bases between them. This chain's CDR3 is CASSGFSSINEKLFF. CDR3 bases: TGTGCCAGCAGTGGGTTCAGTTCCATTAATGAAAAACTGTTTTTT.

The J gene is TRBJ2-5, the V gene TRBV7-9; D gene uncertain. The closer fit of TRBJ2-7 to the DNA end suggests the J call may be wrong. From germline, CDR1 is SEHNR and CDR2 FQNEAQ (reference sequence). The CDR3 runs 14 residues. CDR3 sequence (DNA): TGTGCCAGCAGCTTAAAGGGATCTGACTACGAGCAGTACTTC. This encodes CASSLKGSDYEQYF.

This clone turned up a few times. The rearrangement links TRBV21-1 to TRBJ1-4; whether TRBD1, the table's D call, matches the DNA was not checked. TRBV21-1 is listed as a pseudogene. The length of the CDR3 is 18 residues. The CDR3 loop is CASSKADLPGQGDEKLFF. CDR3 DNA: TGTGCCAGCAGCAAAGCAGACCTTCCGGGACAGGGGGATGAAAAACTGTTTTTT.

The J gene is TRBJ2-7, the V gene TRBV5-1; 14 bases are shared with TRBD2. With V trimmed by 4 bases and J by 1 base, 4 bases remained unmatched. The germline V gene has CDR1 SGHRS and CDR2 YFSETQ. The CDR3 extends over 16 amino acids. CDR3 nucleotides: TGCGCCAGCAGCCTAGGGACTAGCGGGGGTTCCTACGAGCAGTACTTC. Translated, it gives CASSLGTSGGSYEQYF. The whole variable domain, remainder taken from reference TRBV5-1 and TRBJ2-7, is KAGVTQTPRYLIKTRGQQVTLSCSPISGHRSVSWYQQTPGQGLQFLFEYFSETQRNKGNFPGRFSGRQFSNSRSEMNVSTLELGDSALYLCASSLGTSGGSYEQYFGPGTRLTVT.

The chain employs TRBV29-1 and TRBJ1-2; D unclear. V was clipped by 3 bases and J by 0 bases, with 8 bases between them. The germline V gene has CDR1 SQVTM and CDR2 ANQGSEA. The CDR3 is 13 amino acids. The CDR3 is CSVDAISNYGYTF. DNA for the CDR3: TGCAGCGTTGACGCTATATCTAACTATGGCTACACCTTC.

The chain joins TRBV7-8 to TRBJ1-1; TRBD1 is a possible D gene (5 bases). The germline V gene encodes CDR1 SGHVS and CDR2 FQNEAQ. Trimming cost V 5 bases and J 1 base, with 20 bases left between them. This CDR3 spans 17 amino acids. CDR3 residues: CASSHQEGEGRNTEAFF. As DNA, the CDR3 is TGTGCCAGCAGCCATCAGGAAGGGGAGGGAAGGAACACTGAAGCTTTCTTT.

The chain uses TRBV30 and TRBJ1-1, with D maybe TRBD1 (5 bases). The CDR3 loop spans 13 amino acids. Deletions cut 5 bases from V and 6 bases from J, with 16 bases between. Germline V gene sequence: CDR1 GTSNPN, CDR2 SVGIG (reference sequence). CDR3 residues: CAWRAPGSPEAFF. The CDR3 DNA follows: TGTGCCTGGCGTGCTCCAGGGTCACCTGAAGCTTTCTTT.

The CDR3 sequence is CASSQSRKNLGTEAFF. As DNA, the CDR3 is TGTGCCAGCAGCCAATCGCGGAAGAACCTCGGGACTGAAGCTTTCTTT. V is TRBV14 and J is TRBJ1-1; D is unclear. Germline V gene sequence: CDR1 SGHDN, CDR2 FVKESK. The V end lost 2 bases, the J end lost 5 bases, and 18 bases lay between the germline ends. The CDR3 loop spans 16 amino acids.

This chain uses TRBV4-1 with TRBJ2-2, with D perhaps TRBD1 (5 bases). Germline V CDR1 and CDR2: MGHRA, YSYEKL. The ends were cut back, 1 base at V and 5 bases at J, with 14 bases in the middle. This CDR3 has 16 amino acids. The CDR3 here is CASSQVFQGETGELFF. The CDR3 nucleotides read TGCGCCAGCAGCCAAGTTTTTCAGGGCGAAACCGGGGAGCTGTTTTTT.

This clone occurred a few times. This rearrangement joins TRBV4-1 to TRBJ1-1, with 9 bases matching TRBD1. The V and J ends lost 6 bases and 10 bases, in that order; junction bases with no gene match: 18. The length of the CDR3 is 16 residues. The germline CDR1 and CDR2 sequences are MGHRA and YSYEKL. In DNA, the CDR3 is TGCGCCAGCAGTTCTCCCGGGACAGGGAGGCTTAGGACAGCTTTCTTT. It codes for CASSSPGTGRLRTAFF.

This clone has a handful of counts. This chain links TRBV18 with TRBJ2-5; 7 bases are a match to TRBD2. The CDR3 contains 15 residues. CDR1 KGHSH and CDR2 LQKENI come from the germline V gene. V lost 2 bases and J lost 1; bases outside the gene matches: 4. CDR3 sequence: CASSPSSSGQETQYF. The CDR3 DNA follows: TGTGCCAGCTCACCAAGCTCTAGCGGCCAAGAGACCCAGTACTTC.

The rearrangement joins TRBV21-1 to TRBJ2-7; the listed D gene, TRBD1, was not tested against the DNA. TRBV21-1 constitutes a pseudogene. The CDR3 has 19 amino acids. The DNA of the CDR3 is TGTGCCAGCAGCAAAAAGCTTTCTCCGTGTAAGGACAGGCCCTACGAGCAGTACTTC. This encodes CASSKKLSPCKDRPYEQYF.

This clone was picked up a small number of times. Other DNA sequences in the sample encode the same CDR3. The V gene is TRBV27, the J gene TRBJ1-5; 7 bases are shared with TRBD1. There are 15 residues in the CDR3. Germline-derived CDR1 and CDR2 are MNHEY and SMNVEV (reference sequence). The V gene end was trimmed by 8 bases and the J gene end by 3 bases; junction bases not matched to a gene: 10. The CDR3 coding sequence is TGTGCCAGCGGACTGGGACAGAACAACAATCAGCCCCAGCATTTT. Amino acid sequence: CASGLGQNNNQPQHF.

The gene calls are TRBV19 and TRBJ2-7; 9 bases line up with TRBD1. V was pared by 3 bases and J by 6 bases, with 15 bases of the junction left unmatched. Germline V gene sequence: CDR1 LNHDA, CDR2 SQIVND (reference sequence). The CDR3 totals 17 residues. CDR3: CASSIPTGGQGSCEQYF. The CDR3 nucleotides are TGTGCCAGTAGTATTCCTACGGGGGGACAGGGATCTTGCGAGCAGTACTTC.

The chain recombines TRBV10-3 with TRBJ1-5, with D perhaps matching TRBD1 (6 bases). Trimming cost V 3 bases and J 9 bases, with 30 bases left between them. There are 19 residues in the CDR3. Germline lookup yields CDR1 ENHRY and CDR2 SYGVKD. CDR3 region: CAISESAWGQGSLPTPQHF. The CDR3 bases are TGTGCCATCAGTGAATCGGCCTGGGGTCAGGGGAGCCTCCCGACGCCCCAGCATTTT.

This clone has just a few counts. The chain recombines TRBV9 with TRBJ2-2; tentatively, D is TRBD2 (6 bases). The length of the CDR3 is 14 residues. V was pared by 2 bases and J by 9 bases, with 14 bases between. CDR1 is SGDLS and CDR2 is YYNGEE in the germline V gene. The CDR3 nucleotides read TGTGCCAGCAGCGTGTACAAGGGAGGTTGGGAGCTGTTTTTT. It specifies CASSVYKGGWELFF.

The chain employs TRBV5-6 and TRBJ2-1; 10 nucleotides align to TRBD2. V dropped 0 bases and J dropped 5; count of bases not matched to a gene: 2. Germline CDR1 reads SGHDT; CDR2 reads YYEEEE. CDR3 size: 15 residues. The CDR3 DNA is TGTGCCAGCAGCTTGGGTAGCGGGAGGAACAATGAGCAGTTCTTC. Translating gives CASSLGSGRNNEQFF.

The rearrangement links TRBV5-4 to TRBJ2-1; 12 nucleotides agree with TRBD2. Germline CDR1 reads SGHNT; CDR2 reads YYREEE (reference sequence). The V segment lost 10 bases and the J segment 9 bases; nucleotides outside the gene matches: 17. The CDR3 is 16 residues long. The chain's CDR3 is CASSTWASGRAGEQFF. DNA for the CDR3: TGTGCCTCCTCCACATGGGCTAGCGGGAGGGCGGGTGAGCAGTTCTTC.

V usage is TRBV28 and J usage is TRBJ2-7, with 10 bases aligning to TRBD1. Trimming removed 6 bases from V and 3 bases from J; junction bases left unmatched: 11. The CDR3 covers 16 residues. Germline assignment: CDR1 MDHEN and CDR2 SYDVKM. CDR3: CASSLAGTGAFYEQYF. CDR3 DNA: TGTGCCAGCAGCCTAGCCGGGACAGGGGCCTTCTACGAGCAGTACTTC.